This entry features one T cell receptor (beta chain) sequence. The sample belongs to a study of low-dose radiotherapy and immunotherapy resistance in tumors. The CDR3 runs 16 residues. Trimming removed 1 base from V and 3 bases from J, with 16 bases in between. CDR1 and CDR2 from the germline V gene are MGHRA and YSYEKL. TRAV and TRBV primers primed cDNA for both TCRalpha and TCRbeta. Over 20 PCR cycles, TCRs were amplified from a constant-region primer and V-primer adapter. TCRdb reanalysed the reads using MiXCR and keeps one entry per CDR3 protein. The table lists 17,000 or so distinct CDR3 sequences, 70% to 80% of them singletons.

The TCR originated in a human donor with advanced metastatic prostate, ovarian, gallbladder or colorectal cancer (not recorded which). This table probably holds off-target reads from a library built for another chain. V usage is TRBV4-1 and J usage is TRBJ2-7, with D possibly TRBD2 on 6 matching bases. The CDR3 protein is CASSQGRGSGDYEQYF. In DNA, the CDR3 is TGCGCCAGCAGCCAAGGAAGAGGGTCGGGGGACTACGAGCAGTACTTC.